These 5 T cell receptor beta chains were sequenced from one sample in a study of cytomegalovirus exposure and HLA in healthy donors. With 60 Vbeta and 13 Jbeta primers, the PCR was carried out. Sequenced by immunoSEQ multiplex PCR; TCRdb stores in-frame clones only, minus some. This repertoire comprises approximately 110,000 clones; its ten largest clones make up more than 0.9%. Sequencing input: PBMCs. These receptors all stem from a young man in good health and CMV-seronegative.

As concerns this clone: The junction departs from germline at one end; a sequencing error may be responsible. Other DNA sequences of this sample code for an identical CDR3. This chain joins TRBV7-8 and TRBJ2-7; a weak D match, TRBD2 (6 bases). This CDR3 comprises 14 residues. Germline values: CDR1 SGHVS, CDR2 FQNEAQ. The CDR3 sequence is CASSLDGSSYEQYF. The CDR3 DNA reads as TGTGCCAGCAGCTTAGACGGGAGCTCCTACGAGCAGTATTTC.

This chain connects TRBV9 to TRBJ2-2, with a possible D match to TRBD1 (5 bases). CDR3 length: 16 residues. The germline CDR1 and CDR2 sequences are SGDLS and YYNGEE. Trimming removed 0 bases from V and 7 bases from J, with 16 bases in between. The DNA for the CDR3 is TGTGCCAGCAGCGTAGCGGTCAGGGTTCCTGACGGGGAGCTGTTTTTT. Encoded protein: CASSVAVRVPDGELFF.

As DNA, the CDR3 is TGCGCCAGCAGCCAAGTCCAAGGGGGTTACGGGAAGCCCCAGCATTTT. It encodes CASSQVQGGYGKPQHF. The chain links TRBV4-1 to TRBJ1-5, with D tentatively TRBD1 (6 bases). V lost 1 base and J lost 8, with 18 bases in between. Germline CDR1 reads MGHRA; CDR2 reads YSYEKL. The CDR3 contains 16 residues.

The V and J genes are TRBV7-2 and TRBJ2-3; tentatively, D is TRBD1 (6 bases). Germline CDR1 and CDR2: SGHTA and FQGNSA. The CDR3 contains 16 residues. V was cut by 5 bases and J by 2 bases, with 17 bases left in between. CDR3 nucleotides: TGTGCCAGCAGCCCAGCTGTACCAGGGGCCACAGATACGCAGTATTTT. Translating gives CASSPAVPGATDTQYF.

This sequence joins TRBV27 and TRBJ1-4; D perhaps matches TRBD1 (5 bases). This CDR3 is built from 14 residues. From germline, CDR1 is MNHEY and CDR2 SMNVEV (reference sequence). V gave up 6 bases and J gave up 10 bases, with 18 bases separating them. CDR3 sequence reads: CASSAQGLTGKLFF. The CDR3 coding sequence is TGTGCCAGCAGCGCCCAGGGACTCACGGGAAAACTGTTTTTT.